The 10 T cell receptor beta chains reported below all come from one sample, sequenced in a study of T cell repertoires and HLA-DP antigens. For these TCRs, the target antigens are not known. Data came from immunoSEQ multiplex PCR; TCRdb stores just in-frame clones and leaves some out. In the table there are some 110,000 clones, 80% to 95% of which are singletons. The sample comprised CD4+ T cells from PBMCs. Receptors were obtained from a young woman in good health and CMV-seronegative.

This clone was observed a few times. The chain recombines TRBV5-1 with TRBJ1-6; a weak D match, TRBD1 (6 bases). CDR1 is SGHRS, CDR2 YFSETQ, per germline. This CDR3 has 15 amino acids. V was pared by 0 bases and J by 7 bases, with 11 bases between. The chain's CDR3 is CASSLAGGENSPLHF. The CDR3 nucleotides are TGCGCCAGCAGCTTGGCCGGGGGCGAGAATTCACCCCTCCACTTT.

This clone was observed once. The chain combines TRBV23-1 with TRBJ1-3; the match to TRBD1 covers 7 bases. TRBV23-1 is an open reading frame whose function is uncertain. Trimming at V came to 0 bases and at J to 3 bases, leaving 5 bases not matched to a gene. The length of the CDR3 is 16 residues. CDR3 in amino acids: CASSQSEGARGNTIYF. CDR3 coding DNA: TGCGCCAGCAGTCAATCTGAGGGGGCTCGTGGAAACACCATATATTTT.

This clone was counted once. CDR3 sequence: CASSFGIRSGNTIYF. CDR3 in DNA: TGTGCCAGCAGTTTTGGGATCCGCTCTGGAAACACCATATATTTT. The chain couples TRBV28 to TRBJ1-3; D not resolved. The V end lost 3 bases, the J end lost 0 bases, and 9 bases lay between the germline ends. Germline V CDR1 and CDR2: MDHEN, SYDVKM. The CDR3 consists of 15 residues.

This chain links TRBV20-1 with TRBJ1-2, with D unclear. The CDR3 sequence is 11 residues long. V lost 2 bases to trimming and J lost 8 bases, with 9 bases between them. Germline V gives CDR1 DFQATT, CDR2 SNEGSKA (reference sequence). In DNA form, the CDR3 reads TGCAGTGCTAGAAACGCTTTCGGCTACACCTTC. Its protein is CSARNAFGYTF.

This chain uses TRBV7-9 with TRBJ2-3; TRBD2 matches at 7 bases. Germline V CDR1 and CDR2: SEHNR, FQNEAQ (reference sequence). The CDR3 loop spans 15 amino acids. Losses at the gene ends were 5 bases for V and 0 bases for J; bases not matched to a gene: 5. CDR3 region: CASSPGLESTDTQYF. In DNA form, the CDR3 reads TGTGCCAGCAGCCCCGGACTAGAAAGCACAGATACGCAGTATTTT.

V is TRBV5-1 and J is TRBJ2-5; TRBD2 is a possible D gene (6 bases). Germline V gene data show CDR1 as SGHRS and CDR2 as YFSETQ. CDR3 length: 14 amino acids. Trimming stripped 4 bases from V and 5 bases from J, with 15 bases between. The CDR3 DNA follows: TGCGCCAGCAGCGTAGCCGGGACTGCCGAGACCCAGTACTTC. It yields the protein CASSVAGTAETQYF.

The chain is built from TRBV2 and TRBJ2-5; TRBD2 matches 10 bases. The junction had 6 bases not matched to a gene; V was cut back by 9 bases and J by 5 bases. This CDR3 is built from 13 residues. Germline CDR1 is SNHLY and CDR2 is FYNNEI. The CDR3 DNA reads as TGTGCCAGGACTAGCGGGCTTTGGGAGACCCAGTACTTC. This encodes CARTSGLWETQYF.

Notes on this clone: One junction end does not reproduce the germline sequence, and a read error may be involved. The CDR3 DNA is TGTGCTAGCAGCCCACTGGACGTCAATCAGCCCCAGCATTTT. The encoded protein is CASSPLDVNQPQHF. The chain recombines TRBV7-7 with TRBJ1-5; D unresolved. The CDR3 is 14 amino acids. Germline V gene sequence: CDR1 SSHAT, CDR2 FNYEAQ (reference sequence).

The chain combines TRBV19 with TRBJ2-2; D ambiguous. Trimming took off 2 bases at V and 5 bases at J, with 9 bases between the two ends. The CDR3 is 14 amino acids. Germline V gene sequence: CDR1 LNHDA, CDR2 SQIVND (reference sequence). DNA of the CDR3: TGTGCCAGTAGTATACAGCTAGGGACCGGGGAGCTGTTTTTT. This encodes CASSIQLGTGELFF.

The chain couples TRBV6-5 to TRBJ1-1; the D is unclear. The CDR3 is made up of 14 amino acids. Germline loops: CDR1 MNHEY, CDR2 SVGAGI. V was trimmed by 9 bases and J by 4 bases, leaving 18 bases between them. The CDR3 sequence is CASQIRAASTEAFF. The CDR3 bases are TGTGCCAGTCAGATCCGGGCGGCCTCCACTGAAGCTTTCTTT.